This T cell receptor beta chain was obtained from a study of shared clonotypes between healthy human individuals. Across the study: Researchers drew samples from a couple of women and a few men aged 18 to 49.

Sorted-subset replicate PCRs used 200 ng DNA, tens of thousands of T cell genomes. Sequencing was performed with immunoSEQ multiplex PCR; in TCRdb, only in-frame clones are kept and a portion is missing. Among some 2.1 million clones, 80% to 95% were seen once, and the ten largest hold about 1.6%. The V gene end was trimmed by 2 bases and the J gene end by 5 bases; junction bases not matched to a gene: 6. Germline V gene data show CDR1 as MNHEY and CDR2 as SMNVEV (reference sequence). CDR3 length: 15 amino acids. CD45RO-negative, CCR7-selected cells formed the naive CD8 fraction, which excluded terminally differentiated effector memory CD45RA+ cells.

The sample comprised naive CD8+ T cells from PBMCs. This TCR came from a man in his late teens or twenties in good health. Some clones in this sample may be carry-over from other donors' samples. V gene TRBV27 combines with J gene TRBJ2-3; 8 bases match TRBD2. CDR3 in amino acids: CASSLQGLAGDTQYF. DNA for the CDR3: TGTGCCAGCAGTTTACAGGGGCTAGCGGGAGATACGCAGTATTTT.